These T cell receptor beta chains were read from a single sample in a study of T cells in Graves' hyperthyroidism and ophthalmopathy. TCRdb re-derived calls from the multiplex PCR reads in MiXCR, one entry per CDR3 protein. The sample lists a few hundred thousand distinct CDR3 sequences, about an eighth occurring once. Material: blood. These receptors were collected from a woman aged 18-35 years with Graves' hyperthyroidism. Both conserved end residues are part of each CDR3. The order of the fields is V gene, D gene, clone size, J gene, CDR3 DNA, CDR3 protein. The D gene is left open where the match is weak. Clone size is shown for a subset of rows, as once, few, many or a class of expanded clone.

V: TRBV30; D: -; size: -; J: TRBJ2-5; DNA: TGTGCCTGGAGTGAGGGGGAGACCCAGTACTTC; CDR3: CAWSEGETQYF
V: TRBV7-2; D: -; size: -; J: TRBJ1-3; DNA: TGTGCCAGCAGCTTGGAGGGTCATCTTCTCTCTGGAACCACCATATATTTT; CDR3: CASSLEGHLLSGTTIYF
V: TRBV6-1; D: -; size: many; J: TRBJ1-2; DNA: TGTGCCAGCAGGGATACAGGGATCTATGGCTACACCTTC; CDR3: CASRDTGIYGYTF
V: TRBV3-1; D: TRBD1; size: -; J: TRBJ1-4; DNA: TGTGCCAGCAGCCAAGATCTGACAGGGTCGGCAAAACTGTTTTTT; CDR3: CASSQDLTGSAKLFF
V: TRBV6-1; D: -; size: -; J: TRBJ1-5; DNA: TGTGCCAGCTCCCTTGGTACGGGGTTCAGTCAGCCCCAGCATTTT; CDR3: CASSLGTGFSQPQHF
V: TRBV20-1; D: TRBD2; size: many; J: TRBJ2-1; DNA: TGCAGTGCTAGCACTGTGCGGGAGAATTTTCGCGAGCAGTTCTTC; CDR3: CSASTVRENFREQFF
V: TRBV29-1; D: TRBD2; size: many; J: TRBJ2-1; DNA: TGCAGCGTATTTAGCGGGAGGGTTTTTGACAATGAGCAGTTCTTC; CDR3: CSVFSGRVFDNEQFF
V: TRBV28; D: TRBD2; size: -; J: TRBJ2-3; DNA: TGTGCCAGCAGTTCCCGACTAGCGGGAGAGACCACAGATACGCAGTATTTT; CDR3: CASSSRLAGETTDTQYF
V: TRBV19; D: -; size: many; J: TRBJ1-1; DNA: TGTGCCAGTAGTATGGATCAAATCCAGTCAGCTTTCTTT; CDR3: CASSMDQIQSAFF
V: TRBV28; D: -; size: many; J: TRBJ2-7; DNA: TGTGCCAGCAGTTATAGCGCCACCTACGAGCAGTACTTC; CDR3: CASSYSATYEQYF
V: TRBV6-2/TRBV6-3; D: -; size: many; J: TRBJ2-2; DNA: TGTGCCAGCAGTTACGGTCTAGCGAATCTTGCCGGGGAGCTGTTTTTT; CDR3: CASSYGLANLAGELFF
V: TRBV12-3/TRBV12-4; D: -; size: many; J: TRBJ1-6; DNA: TGTGCCAGCAGTTTTTCGATCAATTCACCCCTCCACTTT; CDR3: CASSFSINSPLHF
V: TRBV30; D: -; size: many; J: TRBJ1-2; DNA: TGTGCCTGGACCACTGGACGCTATGGCTACACCTTC; CDR3: CAWTTGRYGYTF
V: TRBV28; D: -; size: many; J: TRBJ2-7; DNA: TGTGCCAGCAAAGCCGGACAGTCCTACGAGCAGTACTTC; CDR3: CASKAGQSYEQYF
V: TRBV6-1; D: -; size: few; J: TRBJ1-1; DNA: TGTGCCACCGGAGTTTCGTGGGGCCCGAACACTGAAGCTTTCTTT; CDR3: CATGVSWGPNTEAFF
V: TRBV6-2/TRBV6-3; D: TRBD2; size: few; J: TRBJ2-5; DNA: TGTGCCAGCAGGTTCCCGACTAGCGGGTTACAAGAGACCCAGTACTTC; CDR3: CASRFPTSGLQETQYF
V: TRBV30; D: -; size: few; J: TRBJ2-5; DNA: TGTGCCTGGAGAAGGGCAGACAGAGAGGTCGTTGATTTGGGGACCCAGTACTTC; CDR3: CAWRRADREVVDLGTQYF
V: TRBV19; D: -; size: many; J: TRBJ2-3; DNA: TGTGCCAGTAGTGGGATAGGGAGCACAGATACGCAGTATTTT; CDR3: CASSGIGSTDTQYF
V: TRBV28; D: TRBD2; size: many; J: TRBJ2-1; DNA: TGTGCCAGCAGTTTAGGATCACTCCGTCTGGGCGGGAGTGCTAATGAGCAGTTCTTC; CDR3: CASSLGSLRLGGSANEQFF
V: TRBV7-6; D: -; size: few; J: TRBJ1-3; DNA: TGTGCCAGCAGCTTACGTCCAGGCTTCTCTGGAAACACCATATATTTT; CDR3: CASSLRPGFSGNTIYF
V: TRBV28; D: TRBD1; size: -; J: TRBJ2-7; DNA: TGTGCCAGCAGAGGGTCTGCAGGGGGCGACGGATCCTACGAGCAGTACTTC; CDR3: CASRGSAGGDGSYEQYF
V: TRBV24-1; D: -; size: -; J: TRBJ2-3; DNA: TGTGCCACCGGGACTTTGGATACGCAGTATTTT; CDR3: CATGTLDTQYF
V: TRBV5-1; D: TRBD2; size: few; J: TRBJ2-5; DNA: TGCGCCAGCAGCTTCCCGGGGGGAGAGACCCAGTACTTC; CDR3: CASSFPGGETQYF
V: TRBV28; D: -; size: many; J: TRBJ1-2; DNA: TGTGCCAGCGGCCGGAGCTATGGCTACACCTTC; CDR3: CASGRSYGYTF
V: TRBV15; D: -; size: many; J: TRBJ1-6; DNA: TGTGCCACCAGCAGAGAGTTCGGGGTTAATGGTTCACCCCTCCACTTT; CDR3: CATSREFGVNGSPLHF
V: TRBV27; D: TRBD1; size: many; J: TRBJ1-2; DNA: TGTGCCAGCAGTTTGGGACAGGGATTGGGCTATGGCTACACCTTC; CDR3: CASSLGQGLGYGYTF
V: TRBV6-1; D: -; size: few; J: TRBJ2-7; DNA: TGTGCCAGCAAACAGGGATACCACGAGCAGTACTTC; CDR3: CASKQGYHEQYF
V: TRBV6-1; D: TRBD2; size: many; J: TRBJ2-2; DNA: TGTGCCAGCAGTAAAGGGACTAGCGGGAACACCGGGGAGCTGTTTTTT; CDR3: CASSKGTSGNTGELFF
V: TRBV5-1; D: -; size: few; J: TRBJ2-3; DNA: TGCGCCAGCAGCTTTGGGCGTTGGAGCACAGATACGCAGTATTTT; CDR3: CASSFGRWSTDTQYF
V: TRBV7-2; D: -; size: many; J: TRBJ1-5; DNA: TGTGCCAGCAGCGCCCTCCAGGCAACGGGGCCCCAGCATTTT; CDR3: CASSALQATGPQHF
V: TRBV2; D: TRBD2; size: -; J: TRBJ2-1; DNA: TGTGCCAGCAGTGAAGCAGCCGGGACTAGGGTCAATGAGCAGTTCTTC; CDR3: CASSEAAGTRVNEQFF
V: TRBV20-1; D: -; size: many; J: TRBJ2-5; DNA: TGCAGTGCTAGAGGGAGGGGGAGTTGGGAGACCCAGTACTTC; CDR3: CSARGRGSWETQYF
V: TRBV30; D: TRBD1; size: many; J: TRBJ1-5; DNA: TGTGCCTGGAGTGGACAGGGGAATCAGCCCCAGCATTTT; CDR3: CAWSGQGNQPQHF
V: TRBV27; D: -; size: many; J: TRBJ2-3; DNA: TGTGCCAGCACCACAGGACTTTCCACCACAGATACGCAGTATTTT; CDR3: CASTTGLSTTDTQYF
V: TRBV2; D: TRBD2; size: many; J: TRBJ2-2; DNA: TGTGCCAGCAGTGAATGGCTAGCGGGGAACACCGGGGAGCTGTTTTTT; CDR3: CASSEWLAGNTGELFF
V: TRBV20-1; D: -; size: many; J: TRBJ2-7; DNA: TGCAGTGCTGACGACAGGGGAGGGGACGAGCAGTACTTC; CDR3: CSADDRGGDEQYF
V: TRBV30; D: -; size: many; J: TRBJ2-2; DNA: TGTGCCTGGAGTGTTTGGGGGCGAAACACCGGGGAGCTGTTTTTT; CDR3: CAWSVWGRNTGELFF
V: TRBV7-2; D: -; size: many; J: TRBJ1-2; DNA: TGTGCCAGCAGCCTCGGGGATACGGGCTATGGCTACACCTTC; CDR3: CASSLGDTGYGYTF
V: TRBV7-7; D: -; size: -; J: TRBJ2-7; DNA: TGTGCTAGCAGCCCCGGGACTCGCTCCTACAATGAGCAGTACTTC; CDR3: CASSPGTRSYNEQYF
V: TRBV11-2; D: -; size: many; J: TRBJ2-7; DNA: TGTGCCAGCAGCTTAGATCGTTGGGACCCAGGTTTTGGCTACGAGCAGTACTTC; CDR3: CASSLDRWDPGFGYEQYF
V: TRBV28; D: -; size: few; J: TRBJ2-7; DNA: TGTGCCAGCAGTACTCGGGTGGCCTCCTACGAGCAGTACTTC; CDR3: CASSTRVASYEQYF
V: TRBV7-8; D: -; size: few; J: TRBJ1-5; DNA: TGTGCCAGCAGCTTAGCGAAATGGGGCAGGCTCGGCCAGCCCCAGCATTTT; CDR3: CASSLAKWGRLGQPQHF
V: TRBV20-1; D: -; size: few; J: TRBJ1-3; DNA: TGCAGTGCTAGAGAACGGGGGATTGGAAACACCATATATTTT; CDR3: CSARERGIGNTIYF
V: TRBV5-4; D: -; size: -; J: TRBJ2-7; DNA: TGTGCCAGCAGCCATCGACAGAACGACTACGAGCAGTACTTC; CDR3: CASSHRQNDYEQYF
V: TRBV6-1; D: -; size: many; J: TRBJ1-2; DNA: TGTGCCAGCAGTAGTTCCGGGAGCCTCAACTATGGCTACACCTTC; CDR3: CASSSSGSLNYGYTF
V: TRBV4-3; D: -; size: few; J: TRBJ1-1; DNA: TGCGCCAGCAGCCAAGGGGCGACGGTGAACACTGAAGCTTTCTTT; CDR3: CASSQGATVNTEAFF
V: TRBV6-1; D: -; size: -; J: TRBJ2-3; DNA: TGTGCCACCTCGACCGGGACTCAGAAATCCAGCACAGATACGCAGTATTTT; CDR3: CATSTGTQKSSTDTQYF
V: TRBV20-1; D: TRBD2; size: few; J: TRBJ2-3; DNA: TGCAGTGCTAGAAGAGCGGGAGGCAACCGGAGAGATACGCAGTATTTT; CDR3: CSARRAGGNRRDTQYF
V: TRBV28; D: TRBD1; size: many; J: TRBJ2-1; DNA: TGTGCCAGCAGTCCCCGCCAGGGACAGGGCCACAATGAGCAGTTCTTC; CDR3: CASSPRQGQGHNEQFF
V: TRBV7-8; D: TRBD2; size: many; J: TRBJ2-5; DNA: TGTGCCAGCAGCTTAGCGTATCTTAGCGGGAGGGAACAAGAGACCCAGTACTTC; CDR3: CASSLAYLSGREQETQYF
V: TRBV5-1; D: TRBD2; size: many; J: TRBJ2-3; DNA: TGCGCCAGCAGCTTGGCGTCTAGCGGGTTCTCAGATACGCAGTATTTT; CDR3: CASSLASSGFSDTQYF
V: TRBV11-2; D: TRBD1; size: many; J: TRBJ1-4; DNA: TGTGCCAGCAGCCCAACTTCAACAGGGGGTGATGAAAAACTGTTTTTT; CDR3: CASSPTSTGGDEKLFF
V: TRBV9; D: -; size: many; J: TRBJ2-7; DNA: TGTGCCAGCAGCTCCGGGGACGTTAGCTACGAGCAGTACTTC; CDR3: CASSSGDVSYEQYF
V: TRBV28; D: -; size: -; J: TRBJ1-6; DNA: TGTGCCAGCAGCCTCGTCATGGATAATTCACCCCTCCACTTT; CDR3: CASSLVMDNSPLHF
V: TRBV28; D: TRBD1; size: many; J: TRBJ2-5; DNA: TGTGCCAGCACCCCGGCGACAGGGGAGGAAGAGACCCAGTACTTC; CDR3: CASTPATGEEETQYF
V: TRBV10-3; D: TRBD2; size: few; J: TRBJ2-7; DNA: TGTGCCACCGCTAGCGGCCTGGGGAACGAGCAGTACTTC; CDR3: CATASGLGNEQYF
V: TRBV11-2; D: TRBD1; size: many; J: TRBJ2-2; DNA: TGTGCCAGCAGCTTAGATCAGAGGGGACCGTTCGACAGGGTGGCGGGCATTAACACCGGGGAGCTGTTTTTT; CDR3: CASSLDQRGPFDRVAGINTGELFF
V: TRBV28; D: -; size: -; J: TRBJ2-1; DNA: TGTGCCAGCAGTTACCTGGCAGGGAAGTCCTACAATGAGCAGTTCTTC; CDR3: CASSYLAGKSYNEQFF
V: TRBV5-1; D: -; size: -; J: TRBJ2-1; DNA: TGCGCCAGCAGCTATGAGGCCCCCCCCGGGCAGTTCTTC; CDR3: CASSYEAPPGQFF
V: TRBV5-1; D: TRBD1; size: few; J: TRBJ1-2; DNA: TGCGCCAGCAGCTCGGCCACGATGACAGGGGGCTATGGCTACACCTTC; CDR3: CASSSATMTGGYGYTF